Listed here is a single T cell receptor beta chain. Its matching antigen is unknown. T-allo10 cells from the graft donor were described as anergic, host-alloantigen-specific, and alloantigen-specific suppressors. This entry is derived from a study of type 1 regulatory T cells. Study context: An in vitro protocol generated T-allo10, a Tr1-enriched, alloantigen-specific CD4 T cell product.

TCRdb passed the reads through MiXCR, listing each CDR3 protein once. The sample contains roughly 71,000 distinct CDR3 sequences, 50% to 70% of which appear only once. V lost 0 bases to trimming and J lost 5 bases, with 13 bases between them. CDR3 length: 15 amino acids. CDR1 is SGHTA and CDR2 is FQGNSA in the germline V gene. The chain combines TRBV7-2 with TRBJ2-5; TRBD1 might be the D (6 bases). The sequence derives from a human donor in good health. Sequenced: cultured T cells, either the whole culture or a sorted T cell fraction (not recorded which). Documented subset: Tr1-enriched cell product generated in vitro against host alloantigens. This CDR3 is CASSLAPNRVETQYF. The CDR3 region has the DNA TGTGCCAGCAGCTTAGCCCCGAACAGGGTGGAGACCCAGTACTTC.